This T cell receptor (beta chain) was captured by sequencing in a study of PD-L1 blockade in urothelial cancer. Time point described: pretreatment peripheral blood. The number of samples from each patient was between 1 and 8, taken pretreatment and on-treatment. The CDR3 is made up of 16 amino acids. Germline V gene lookup returns CDR1 SGHVS and CDR2 FNYEAQ. Trimming removed 5 bases from V and 4 bases from J, with 20 bases in between. Using immunoSEQ multiplex PCR, the repertoire was profiled, and TCRdb retains in-frame clones only, with some absent. The sample consists of approximately 50,000 clones, about 86% of them appearing once.

V gene TRBV7-6 combines with J gene TRBJ2-5, with D perhaps matching TRBD2 (7 bases). The sequencing here drew on PBMCs, taken around atezolizumab (anti-PD-L1) treatment. This receptor was taken from a man in his 60s with urothelial cancer. Written as DNA, the CDR3 is TGTGCCAGCAGCCCGCGTGGGGGGGCCTTGGTAGAGACCCAGTACTTC. Amino acids: CASSPRGGALVETQYF. The complete variable domain, with remaining parts taken from reference TRBV7-6 and TRBJ2-5, reads GAGVSQSPRYKVTKRGQDVALRCDPISGHVSLYWYRQALGQGPEFLTYFNYEAQQDKSGLPNDRFSAERPEGSISTLTIQRTEQRDSAMYRCASSPRGGALVETQYFGPGTRLLVL.